Sequencing of this T cell receptor beta chain was carried out in a study of blood T cell repertoires in COVID-19. At the level of the study: The origin of the acute and convalescent COVID-19 samples was the United States, Italy and Spain. The cDNA or gDNA used as material had been derived from T cells, B-cell-depleted T cells, or PBMCs.

In the source study's methods: The authors estimated nucleated cell counts from reference gene primer amplification. Produced via immunoSEQ multiplex PCR; TCRdb's table is partial and in-frame only. V and J calls and clone size are as listed in that table; D and trimming were resolved from the DNA. The sample lists about 270,000 clones, 81% occurring once. The CDR3 has 16 residues. Germline lookup yields CDR1 SQVTM and CDR2 ANQGSEA. V lost 4 bases and J lost 2; bases outside the gene matches: 10. Sequencing was carried out using peripheral blood. The TCR was taken from a woman aged 55-75 years with active or convalescent COVID-19. The chain employs TRBV29-1 and TRBJ2-1, with TRBD2 identical over 8 bases. The CDR3 bases are TGCAGCGTTGCATCAGCGGGGGACCCCACCTACAATGAGCAGTTCTTC. As protein: CSVASAGDPTYNEQFF.